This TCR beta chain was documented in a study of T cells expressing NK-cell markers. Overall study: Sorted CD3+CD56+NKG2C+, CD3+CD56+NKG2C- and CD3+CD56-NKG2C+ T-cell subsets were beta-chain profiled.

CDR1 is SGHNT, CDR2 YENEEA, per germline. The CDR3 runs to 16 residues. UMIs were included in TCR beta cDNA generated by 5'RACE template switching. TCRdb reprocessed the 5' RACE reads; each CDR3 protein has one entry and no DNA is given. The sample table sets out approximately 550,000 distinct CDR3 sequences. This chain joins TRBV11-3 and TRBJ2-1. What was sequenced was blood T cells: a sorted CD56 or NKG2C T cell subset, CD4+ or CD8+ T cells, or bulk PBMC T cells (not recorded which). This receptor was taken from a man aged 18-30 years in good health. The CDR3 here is CASSQVSGRSYNEQFF. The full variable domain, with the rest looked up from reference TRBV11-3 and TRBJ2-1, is EAGVVQSPRYKIIEKKQPVAFWCNPISGHNTLYWYLQNLGQGPELLIRYENEEAVDDSQLPKDRFSAERLKGVDSTLKIQPAELGDSAVYLCASSQVSGRSYNEQFFGPGTRLTVL.